The 16 T cell receptor beta chains below come from one sample, sequenced in a study of blood T cell repertoires in COVID-19. The protocol was immunoSEQ multiplex PCR, while the TCRdb copy is restricted to in-frame clones and leaves out a portion. In the table there are about 120,000 clones, 90% of which are singletons. Sequenced input: peripheral blood. All receptors derive from a woman aged 55 to 70 with COVID-19, enrolled during active disease.

The V gene is TRBV19, the J gene TRBJ1-1, with D tentatively TRBD1 (6 bases). This CDR3 region has 13 residues. Between the trimmed V and J ends, which lost 8 bases and 4 bases, there was a span of 14 bases. Germline V gene data show CDR1 as LNHDA and CDR2 as SQIVND (reference sequence). The CDR3 bases are TGTGCCAGTCTAATTTTAGGGGGCACTGAAGCTTTCTTT. Residues: CASLILGGTEAFF.

This clone appeared once. The V gene is TRBV5-6, the J gene TRBJ2-5; the D is unclear. This CDR3 region has 14 residues. V was shortened by 0 bases and J by 4 bases, with 10 bases between the two germline ends. Per germline, CDR1 SGHDT and CDR2 YYEEEE. The DNA of the CDR3 is TGTGCCAGCAGCTTGGCCCTCCCCCCAGAGACCCAGTACTTC. Its protein product is CASSLALPPETQYF.

This chain connects TRBV28 to TRBJ1-2; D not resolved. V lost 5 bases and J lost 4, with 5 bases in between. The CDR3 totals 11 residues. Germline lookup yields CDR1 MDHEN and CDR2 SYDVKM. In DNA, the CDR3 is TGTGCCAGCAGTACAAGCTATGGCTACACCTTC. It specifies CASSTSYGYTF.

The J gene is TRBJ2-2, the V gene TRBV7-2; D is perhaps TRBD1 (5 bases). Germline CDR1 is SGHTA and CDR2 is FQGNSA. Trimming stripped 2 bases from V and 7 bases from J, with 20 bases between. This CDR3 is built from 17 residues. CDR3 sequence: CASSLNKGQGIGGELFF. CDR3 in DNA: TGTGCCAGCAGCTTAAATAAGGGGCAGGGAATTGGCGGGGAGCTGTTTTTT.

The chain combines TRBV7-3 with TRBJ2-7, with D possibly matching TRBD1 (5 bases). There are 15 residues in the CDR3. The germline CDR1 and CDR2 sequences are SGHTA and FQGTGA. V lost 4 bases and J lost 2, with 15 bases in between. The DNA of the CDR3 is TGTGCCAGCAGCTCCCATGGGGCTCATCCCTACGAGCAGTACTTC. It translates to CASSSHGAHPYEQYF.

This chain uses TRBV2 with TRBJ1-6; possible D gene TRBD1, 5 bases. The CDR3 runs 16 residues. Germline CDR1 and CDR2: SNHLY and FYNNEI. V lost 6 bases and J 8 bases, leaving 20 bases between the germline ends. The CDR3 region is CASSLKGFRADSPLHF. The CDR3 DNA reads TGTGCCAGCAGCCTAAAGGGGTTCAGGGCCGATTCACCCCTCCACTTT.

The rearrangement uses TRBV9 and TRBJ2-3; TRBD1 aligns across 8 bases. J gave up 1 base and V 2 bases, and 3 bases lay outside the gene matches. Germline CDR1 is SGDLS and CDR2 is YYNGEE. The CDR3 is 15 amino acids. Here the CDR3 DNA reads TGTGCCAGCAGCGTGGGCAGGGGGCGCACAGATACGCAGTATTTT. Translated: CASSVGRGRTDTQYF.

The chain joins TRBV4-1 to TRBJ2-7; D is unclear. The CDR3 is 15 residues long. Trimming removed 1 base at V and 6 bases at J, with 16 bases between. The germline V gene encodes CDR1 MGHRA and CDR2 YSYEKL. The CDR3 protein is CASSQAPLPGGEQYF. The CDR3 nucleotides read TGCGCCAGCAGCCAAGCCCCCCTCCCGGGTGGCGAGCAGTACTTC.

The chain combines TRBV19 with TRBJ1-6, with 7 nucleotides matching TRBD1. The CDR3 consists of 14 residues. The germline CDR1 and CDR2 sequences are LNHDA and SQIVND (reference sequence). The V segment lost 4 bases and the J segment 11 bases; nucleotides outside the gene matches: 8. The CDR3 region is CASSRGTAVTPLHF. The CDR3 coding sequence is TGTGCCAGTAGTAGGGGGACAGCCGTCACACCCCTCCACTTT.

The rearrangement joins TRBV30 to TRBJ1-3; 7 bases agree with TRBD1. Germline values: CDR1 GTSNPN, CDR2 SVGIG (reference sequence). J lost 2 bases, V lost 3 bases, and 10 bases had no gene match. This CDR3 spans 16 amino acids. The CDR3 loop reads CAWSPVTGVPGNTIYF. CDR3 nucleotide sequence: TGTGCCTGGAGCCCGGTCACAGGGGTCCCTGGAAACACCATATATTTT.

The chain couples TRBV5-8 to TRBJ1-5; 10 bases are a match to TRBD1. V was pared by 0 bases and J by 7 bases, with 4 bases of the junction left unmatched. The CDR3 extends over 15 amino acids. CDR1 is SGHTS and CDR2 is YDEGEE in the germline V gene. The CDR3 here is CASSLAWGQGQPQHF. The CDR3, as DNA: TGTGCCAGCAGCTTGGCGTGGGGACAGGGGCAGCCCCAGCATTTT.

This clone was observed a handful of times. V and J are TRBV3-1 (or the pseudogene TRBV3-2) and TRBJ1-1, with 11 bases matching TRBD1. This CDR3 has 14 residues. Germline CDR1 reads LGHDT; CDR2 reads YNNKEL (reference sequence). V was pared by 3 bases and J by 6 bases, with 3 bases of the junction left unmatched. For the CDR3, the DNA is TGTGCCAGCAGCCACCAGGGACAGGGGGCTGAAGCTTTCTTT. It translates to CASSHQGQGAEAFF.

The chain couples TRBV4-3 to TRBJ1-4; D gene uncertain. Trimming left V 0 bases short and J 7 bases short, with 6 bases between. The V gene's germline CDR1 is LGHNA and CDR2 YSLEER. The CDR3 has 13 residues. The CDR3 reads CASSQEVGEKLFF. As DNA, the CDR3 is TGCGCCAGCAGCCAAGAAGTCGGTGAAAAACTGTTTTTT.

The chain joins TRBV6-5 to TRBJ1-2; D is undetermined. Trimming took 6 bases from V and 3 from J, leaving 8 bases between them. CDR1 MNHEY and CDR2 SVGAGI come from the germline V gene. CDR3 size: 12 residues. CDR3 sequence (DNA): TGTGCCAGCAGGCGGAGCTACTATGGCTACACCTTC. Encoded protein: CASRRSYYGYTF.

V is TRBV23-1 and J is TRBJ2-7; D call uncertain. TRBV23-1 qualifies as an ORF whose function is uncertain. The CDR3 is made up of 11 amino acids. The V end was cut by 6 bases, the J end by 1 base, with 4 bases between. CDR3 in DNA: TGCGCCAGCAGAGAGTCCTACGAGCAGTACTTC. Its protein is CASRESYEQYF.

This clone was picked up a small number of times. Within the sample, other DNA sequences also encode this same CDR3. J is TRBJ1-1 and V is TRBV19, with TRBD1 matching over 8 bases. Unmatched junction bases numbered 2, after V lost 5 bases and J lost 3 bases. The CDR3 loop spans 13 amino acids. Per the germline V gene, CDR1 is LNHDA and CDR2 is SQIVND (reference sequence). CDR3 in DNA: TGTGCCAGTAGTCCGGACAGGGACACTGAAGCTTTCTTT. Its translation: CASSPDRDTEAFF. Full variable domain (missing parts from reference TRBV19 and TRBJ1-1): DGGITQSPKYLFRKEGQNVTLSCEQNLNHDAMYWYRQDPGQGLRLIYYSQIVNDFQKGDIAEGYSVSREKKESFPLTVTSAQKNPTAFYLCASSPDRDTEAFFGQGTRLTVV.